The subject of this entry is one TCR beta chain. Its antigen is undetermined. V was cut by 6 bases and J by 0 bases, with 12 bases left in between. The CDR3 consists of 14 residues. The germline V gene has CDR1 MDHEN and CDR2 SYDVKM. The data are from a study of response to subunit inactivated influenza vaccine. One entry per CDR3 protein results from TCRdb running MiXCR on the RT-PCR reads. The sample consists of fewer than 700,000 distinct CDR3 sequences, 13% of them appearing once. Regarding the study as a whole: Each seasonal influenza vaccination, the authors suggested, recruits few new T cells.

The material was PBMCs from blood, obtained 45 days after vaccination. The sequence derives from a man aged 50 to 60 who received an inactivated influenza vaccine. This chain joins TRBV28 and TRBJ2-7, with D possibly TRBD1 on 6 matching bases. Here the CDR3 DNA reads TGTGCCAGCAGCACGCAGGGGATCTCCTACGAGCAGTACTTC. Translated: CASSTQGISYEQYF.